Given below is one T cell receptor beta chain in context. The authors' processing: Amplification of reference gene primers provided the estimated nucleated cell counts. The repertoire was sequenced with immunoSEQ multiplex PCR; TCRdb's copy has only in-frame clones and lacks some. V and J calls plus clone size are reproduced from that table; the DNA served to infer D and trimming. Here the sample spans about 180,000 clones, roughly nine tenths being singletons. V lost 8 bases and J lost 0; bases outside the gene matches: 4. This CDR3 comprises 14 residues. Germline values: CDR1 SGHRS, CDR2 YFSETQ. The sample originates from a study of blood T cell repertoires in COVID-19. Study-level background: The United States, Italy and Spain supplied acute and convalescent COVID-19 samples. Nucleic acid was either cDNA or gDNA, and it came from T cells, B-cell-depleted T cells, or PBMCs.

Source material: peripheral blood. The rearrangement links TRBV5-1 to TRBJ2-2; 7 nucleotides match TRBD2. The clonotype was recovered from a man between 18 and 35 years old who had recovered from COVID-19. CDR3: CASKRDANTGELFF. DNA of the CDR3: TGCGCCAGTAAGCGGGACGCGAACACCGGGGAGCTGTTTTTT.